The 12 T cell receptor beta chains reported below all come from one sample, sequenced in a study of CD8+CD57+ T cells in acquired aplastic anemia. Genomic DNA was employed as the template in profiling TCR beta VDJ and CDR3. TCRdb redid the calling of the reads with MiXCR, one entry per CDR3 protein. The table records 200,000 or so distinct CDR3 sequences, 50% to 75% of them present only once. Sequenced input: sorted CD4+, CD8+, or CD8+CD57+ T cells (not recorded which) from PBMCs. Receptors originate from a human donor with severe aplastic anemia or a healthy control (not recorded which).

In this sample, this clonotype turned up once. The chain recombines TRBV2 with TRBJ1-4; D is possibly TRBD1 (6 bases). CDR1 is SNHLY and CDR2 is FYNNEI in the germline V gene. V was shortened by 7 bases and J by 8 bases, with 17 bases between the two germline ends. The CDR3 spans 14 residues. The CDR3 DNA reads TGTGCCAGCAACGATTGGGGGGGCCGGGAAAAACTGTTTTTT. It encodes CASNDWGGREKLFF.

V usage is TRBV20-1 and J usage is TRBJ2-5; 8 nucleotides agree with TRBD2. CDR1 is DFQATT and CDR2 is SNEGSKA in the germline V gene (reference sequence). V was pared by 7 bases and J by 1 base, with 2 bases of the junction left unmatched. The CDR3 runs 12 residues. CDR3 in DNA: TGCAGTGGGCTAGCGGGCCAAGAGACCCAGTACTTC. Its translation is CSGLAGQETQYF.

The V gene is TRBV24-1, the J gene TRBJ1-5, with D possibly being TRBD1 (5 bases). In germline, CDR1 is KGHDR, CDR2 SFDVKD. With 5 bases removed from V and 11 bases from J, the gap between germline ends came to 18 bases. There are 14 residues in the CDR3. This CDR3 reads CATSATDNFLSQHF. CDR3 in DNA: TGTGCCACCAGTGCGACAGATAACTTTCTTTCCCAGCATTTT.

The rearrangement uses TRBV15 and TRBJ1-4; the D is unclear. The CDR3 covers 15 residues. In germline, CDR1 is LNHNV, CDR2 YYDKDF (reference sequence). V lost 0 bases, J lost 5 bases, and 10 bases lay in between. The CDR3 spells CATSRDLQRNEKLFF. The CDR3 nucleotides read TGTGCCACCAGCAGAGATTTACAGAGAAATGAAAAACTGTTTTTT.

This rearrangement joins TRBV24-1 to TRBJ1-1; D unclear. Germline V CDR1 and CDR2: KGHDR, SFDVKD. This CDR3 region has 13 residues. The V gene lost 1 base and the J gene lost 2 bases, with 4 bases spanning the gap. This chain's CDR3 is CATSDFPNTEAFF. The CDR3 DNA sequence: TGTGCCACCAGTGATTTCCCAAACACTGAAGCTTTCTTT.

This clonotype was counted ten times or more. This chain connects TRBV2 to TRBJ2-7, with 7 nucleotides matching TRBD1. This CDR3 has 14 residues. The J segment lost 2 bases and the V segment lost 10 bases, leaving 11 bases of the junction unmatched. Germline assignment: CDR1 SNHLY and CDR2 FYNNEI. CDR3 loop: CATTSPQGAYEQYF. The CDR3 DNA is TGTGCCACCACGTCCCCGCAGGGGGCCTACGAGCAGTACTTC.

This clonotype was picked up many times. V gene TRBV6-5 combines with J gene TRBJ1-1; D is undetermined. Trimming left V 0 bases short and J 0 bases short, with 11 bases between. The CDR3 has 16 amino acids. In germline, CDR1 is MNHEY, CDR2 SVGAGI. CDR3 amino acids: CASSYSPTHMNTEAFF. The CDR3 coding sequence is TGTGCCAGCAGTTACTCGCCAACCCACATGAACACTGAAGCTTTCTTT.

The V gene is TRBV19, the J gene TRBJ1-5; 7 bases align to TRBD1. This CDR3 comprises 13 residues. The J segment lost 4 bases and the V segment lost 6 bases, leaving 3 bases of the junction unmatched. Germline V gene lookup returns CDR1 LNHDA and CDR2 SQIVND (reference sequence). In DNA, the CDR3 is TGTGCCAGTAGAAGACAGGGTAATCAGCCCCAGCATTTT. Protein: CASRRQGNQPQHF. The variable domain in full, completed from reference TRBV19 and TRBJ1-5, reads DGGITQSPKYLFRKEGQNVTLSCEQNLNHDAMYWYRQDPGQGLRLIYYSQIVNDFQKGDIAEGYSVSREKKESFPLTVTSAQKNPTAFYLCASRRQGNQPQHFGDGTRLSIL.

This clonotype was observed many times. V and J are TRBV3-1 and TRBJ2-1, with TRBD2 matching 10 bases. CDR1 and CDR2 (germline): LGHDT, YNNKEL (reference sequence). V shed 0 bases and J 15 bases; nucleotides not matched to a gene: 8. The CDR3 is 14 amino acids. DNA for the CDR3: TGTGCCAGCAGCCAAGATCGAAGCGGGGGGGCACGGTTCTTC. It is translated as CASSQDRSGGARFF.

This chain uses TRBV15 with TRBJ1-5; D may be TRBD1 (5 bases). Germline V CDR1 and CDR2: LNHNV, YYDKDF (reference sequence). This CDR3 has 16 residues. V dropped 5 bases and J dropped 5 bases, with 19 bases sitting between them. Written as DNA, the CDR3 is TGTGCCACCAGCCCCCGGGACCCCCGAGGGGATCAGCCCCAGCATTTT. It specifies CATSPRDPRGDQPQHF.

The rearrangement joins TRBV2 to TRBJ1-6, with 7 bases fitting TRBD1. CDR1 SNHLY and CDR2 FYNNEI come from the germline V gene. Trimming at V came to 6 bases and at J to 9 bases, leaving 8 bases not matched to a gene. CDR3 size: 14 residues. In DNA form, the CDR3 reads TGTGCCAGCAGCGCCGGGACAGTAGGTTCACCCCTCCACTTT. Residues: CASSAGTVGSPLHF.

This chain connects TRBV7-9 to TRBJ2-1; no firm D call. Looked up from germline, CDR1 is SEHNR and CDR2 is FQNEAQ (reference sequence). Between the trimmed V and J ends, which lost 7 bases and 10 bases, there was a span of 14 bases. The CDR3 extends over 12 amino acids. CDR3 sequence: CASNPTGLEQFF. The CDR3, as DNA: TGTGCCAGCAACCCGACGGGCCTGGAGCAGTTCTTC.